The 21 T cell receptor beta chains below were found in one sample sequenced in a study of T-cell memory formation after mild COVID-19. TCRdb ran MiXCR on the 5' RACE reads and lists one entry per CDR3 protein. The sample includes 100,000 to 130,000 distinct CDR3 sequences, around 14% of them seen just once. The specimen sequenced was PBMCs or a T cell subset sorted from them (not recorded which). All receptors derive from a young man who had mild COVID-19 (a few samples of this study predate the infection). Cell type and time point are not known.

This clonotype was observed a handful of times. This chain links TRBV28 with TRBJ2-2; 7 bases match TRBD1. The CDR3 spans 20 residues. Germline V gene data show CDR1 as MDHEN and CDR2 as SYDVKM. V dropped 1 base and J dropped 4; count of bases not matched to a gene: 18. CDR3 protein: CASSLFAPGTDPQGTGELFF. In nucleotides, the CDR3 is TGTGCCAGCAGTTTATTCGCCCCCGGGACAGACCCTCAGGGCACCGGGGAGCTGTTTTTT.

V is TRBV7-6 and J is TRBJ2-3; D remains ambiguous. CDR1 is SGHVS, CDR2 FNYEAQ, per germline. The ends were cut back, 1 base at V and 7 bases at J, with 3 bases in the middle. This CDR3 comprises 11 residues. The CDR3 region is CASSLGNTQYF. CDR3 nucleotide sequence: TGTGCCAGCAGCTTAGGGAATACGCAGTATTTT.

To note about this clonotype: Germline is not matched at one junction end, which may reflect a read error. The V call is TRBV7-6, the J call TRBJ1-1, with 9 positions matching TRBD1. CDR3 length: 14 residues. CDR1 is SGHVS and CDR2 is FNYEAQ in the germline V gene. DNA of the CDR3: TGTGCCAGCAGCCCTGGGACAGGGCGAAATGAAGCTTCCTTT. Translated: CASSPGTGRNEASF.

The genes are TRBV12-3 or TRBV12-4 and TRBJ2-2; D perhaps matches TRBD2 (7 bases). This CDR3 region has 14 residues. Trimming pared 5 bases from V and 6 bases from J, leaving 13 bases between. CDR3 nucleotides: TGTGCCAGCAGTCTACGGGGGGCGGCCGGGGAGCTGTTTTTT. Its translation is CASSLRGAAGELFF.

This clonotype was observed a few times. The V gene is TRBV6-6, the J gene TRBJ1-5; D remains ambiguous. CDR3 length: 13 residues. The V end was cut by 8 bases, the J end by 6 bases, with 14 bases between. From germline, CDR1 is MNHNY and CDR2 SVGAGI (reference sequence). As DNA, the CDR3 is TGTGCCAGCGAGGCCAGCGAAGGTCAGCCCCAGCATTTT. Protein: CASEASEGQPQHF.

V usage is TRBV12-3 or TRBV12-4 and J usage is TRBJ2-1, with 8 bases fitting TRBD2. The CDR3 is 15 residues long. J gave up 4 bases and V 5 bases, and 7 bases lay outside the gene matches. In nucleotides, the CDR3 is TGTGCCAGCAGTCCAGCGGGGGTACTTTACAATGAGCAGTTCTTC. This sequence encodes CASSPAGVLYNEQFF.

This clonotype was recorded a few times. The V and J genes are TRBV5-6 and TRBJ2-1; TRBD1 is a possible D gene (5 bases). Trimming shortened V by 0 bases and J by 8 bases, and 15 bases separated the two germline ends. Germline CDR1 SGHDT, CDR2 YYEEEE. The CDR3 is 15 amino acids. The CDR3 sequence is CASSLEGQGYHEQFF. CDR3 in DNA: TGTGCCAGCAGCTTGGAGGGGCAGGGTTACCATGAGCAGTTCTTC.

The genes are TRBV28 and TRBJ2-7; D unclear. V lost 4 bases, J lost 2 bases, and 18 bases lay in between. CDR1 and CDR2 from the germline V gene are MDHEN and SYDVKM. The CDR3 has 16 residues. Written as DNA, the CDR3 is TGTGCCAGCAGTTCGTCTCTGACGGGCCGTACCTACGAGCAGTACGTC. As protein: CASSSSLTGRTYEQYV.

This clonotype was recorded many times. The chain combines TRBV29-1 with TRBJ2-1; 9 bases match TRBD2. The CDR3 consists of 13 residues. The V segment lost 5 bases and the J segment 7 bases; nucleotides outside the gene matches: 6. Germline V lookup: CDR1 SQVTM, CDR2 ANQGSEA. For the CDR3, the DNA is TGCAGCGTTCGGGCGGGGGGGCGAAATGAGCAGTTCTTC. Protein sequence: CSVRAGGRNEQFF.

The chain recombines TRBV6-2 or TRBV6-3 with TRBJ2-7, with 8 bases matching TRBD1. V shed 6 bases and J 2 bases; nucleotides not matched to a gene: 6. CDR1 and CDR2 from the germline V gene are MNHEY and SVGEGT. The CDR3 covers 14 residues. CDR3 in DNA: TGTGCCAGCAGCCACTACAGGGGGGCCTACGAGCAGTACTTC. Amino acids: CASSHYRGAYEQYF.

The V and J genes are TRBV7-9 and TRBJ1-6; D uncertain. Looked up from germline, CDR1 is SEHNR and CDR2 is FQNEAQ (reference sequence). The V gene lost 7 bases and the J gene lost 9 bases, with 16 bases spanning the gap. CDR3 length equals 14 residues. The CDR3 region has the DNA TGTGCCAGCACCCCTACGGCTCTGGGTTCACCCCTCCACTTT. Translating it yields CASTPTALGSPLHF.

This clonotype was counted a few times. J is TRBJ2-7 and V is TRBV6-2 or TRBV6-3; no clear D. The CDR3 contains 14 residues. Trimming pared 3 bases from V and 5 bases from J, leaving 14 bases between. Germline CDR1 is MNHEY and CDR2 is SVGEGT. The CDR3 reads CASSYWVGRNEQYF. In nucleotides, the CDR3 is TGTGCCAGCAGTTATTGGGTGGGCCGGAACGAGCAGTACTTC.

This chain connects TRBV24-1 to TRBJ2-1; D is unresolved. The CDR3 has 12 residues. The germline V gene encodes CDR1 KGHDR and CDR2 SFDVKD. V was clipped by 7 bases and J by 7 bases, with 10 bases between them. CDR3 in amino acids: CATSSFGNEQFF. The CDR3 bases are TGTGCCACCAGCAGTTTCGGGAATGAGCAGTTCTTC.

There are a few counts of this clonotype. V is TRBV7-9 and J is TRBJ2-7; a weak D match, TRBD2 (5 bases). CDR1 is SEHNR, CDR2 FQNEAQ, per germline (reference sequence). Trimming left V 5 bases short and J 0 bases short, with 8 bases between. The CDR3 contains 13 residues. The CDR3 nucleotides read TGTGCCAGCAGCCCGGGAAACTCCTACGAGCAGTACTTC. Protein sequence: CASSPGNSYEQYF.

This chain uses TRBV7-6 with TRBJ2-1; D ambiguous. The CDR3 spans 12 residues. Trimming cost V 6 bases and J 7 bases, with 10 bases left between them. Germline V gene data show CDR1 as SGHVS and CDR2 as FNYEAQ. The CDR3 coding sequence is TGTGCCAGCAGTTACGCGGAAAATGAGCAGTTCTTC. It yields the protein CASSYAENEQFF.

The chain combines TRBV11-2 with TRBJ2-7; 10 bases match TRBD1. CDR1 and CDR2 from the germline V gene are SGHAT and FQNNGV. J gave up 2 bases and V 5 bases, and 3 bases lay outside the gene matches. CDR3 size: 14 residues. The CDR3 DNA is TGTGCCAGCAGCGGGGACAGGGGCCCCTACGAGCAGTACGTC. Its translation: CASSGDRGPYEQYV.

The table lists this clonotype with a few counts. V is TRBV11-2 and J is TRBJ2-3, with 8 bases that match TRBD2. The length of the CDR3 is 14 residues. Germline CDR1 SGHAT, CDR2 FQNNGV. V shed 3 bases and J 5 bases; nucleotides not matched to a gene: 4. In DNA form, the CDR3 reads TGTGCCAGCAGCTTCGGGGGGGCGGAAGATACGCAGTATTTT. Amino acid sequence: CASSFGGAEDTQYF.

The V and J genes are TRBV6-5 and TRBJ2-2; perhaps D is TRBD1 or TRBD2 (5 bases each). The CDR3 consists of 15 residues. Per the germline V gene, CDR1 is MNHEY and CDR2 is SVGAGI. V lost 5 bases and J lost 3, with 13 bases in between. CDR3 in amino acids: CASSTAGTHTGELFF. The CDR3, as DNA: TGTGCCAGCAGTACCGCCGGGACCCACACCGGGGAGCTGTTTTTT.

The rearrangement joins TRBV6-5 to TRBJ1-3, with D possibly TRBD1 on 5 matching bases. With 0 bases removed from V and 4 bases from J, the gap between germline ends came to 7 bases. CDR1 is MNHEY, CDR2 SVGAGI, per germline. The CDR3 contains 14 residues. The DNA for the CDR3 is TGTGCCAGCAGTTACTCCGGGACGGGAAACACCATATATTTT. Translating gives CASSYSGTGNTIYF.

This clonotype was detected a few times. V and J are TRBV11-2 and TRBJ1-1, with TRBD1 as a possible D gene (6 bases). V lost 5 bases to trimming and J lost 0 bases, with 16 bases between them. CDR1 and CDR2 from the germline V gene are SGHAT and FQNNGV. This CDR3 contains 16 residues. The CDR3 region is CASSANRVPMNTEAFF. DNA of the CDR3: TGTGCCAGCAGCGCCAACAGGGTACCCATGAACACTGAAGCTTTCTTT.

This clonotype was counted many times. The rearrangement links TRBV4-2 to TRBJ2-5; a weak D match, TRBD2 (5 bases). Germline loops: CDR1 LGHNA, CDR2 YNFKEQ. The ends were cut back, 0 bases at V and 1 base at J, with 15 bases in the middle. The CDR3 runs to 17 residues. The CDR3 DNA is TGTGCCAGCAGCCAAGACCCGGTGGGAGCGCCCCAAGAGACCCAGTACTTC. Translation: CASSQDPVGAPQETQYF.